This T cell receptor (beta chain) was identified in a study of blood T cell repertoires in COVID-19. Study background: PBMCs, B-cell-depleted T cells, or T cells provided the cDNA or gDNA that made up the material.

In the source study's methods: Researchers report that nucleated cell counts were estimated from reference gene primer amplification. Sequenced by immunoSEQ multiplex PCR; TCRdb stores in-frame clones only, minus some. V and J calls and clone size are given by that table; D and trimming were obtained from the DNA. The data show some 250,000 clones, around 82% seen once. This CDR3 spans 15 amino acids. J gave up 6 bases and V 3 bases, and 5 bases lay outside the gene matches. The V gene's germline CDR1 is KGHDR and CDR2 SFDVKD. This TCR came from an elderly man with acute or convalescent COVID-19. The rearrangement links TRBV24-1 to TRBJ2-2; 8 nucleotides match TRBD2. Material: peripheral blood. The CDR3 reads CATSDTNSGAGELFF. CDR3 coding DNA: TGTGCCACCAGTGATACGAATAGCGGGGCCGGGGAGCTGTTTTTT.